Below are 2 T cell receptor beta chains sequenced from a single sample in a study of cytomegalovirus exposure and HLA in healthy donors (dated by TCRdb to about 2017). Library preparation employed the immunoSEQ multiplex PCR assay. For the multiplex PCR, a mixture combining 60 forward primers for TCR Vbeta segments and 13 reverse primers for TCR Jbeta segments was used. In its TCRdb copy, this immuneACCESS table keeps in-frame sequences only and misses some clones. Where compared with another copy, unresolved V genes explain less than half of these, and the others have no known cause. In this sample the table shows approximately 200,000 clones, 70% to 90% of which occur a single time. In total, the top ten clones hold less than 2.5% of the sample. Specimen: PBMCs. These receptors all stem from a woman aged 45-65 years in good health and CMV-seronegative.

The gene calls are TRBV25-1 and TRBJ1-4, with D possibly being TRBD1 (6 bases). With 4 bases removed from V and 8 bases from J, the gap between germline ends came to 11 bases. Looked up from germline, CDR1 is MGHDK and CDR2 is SYGVNS. This CDR3 is built from 13 residues. The CDR3 sequence is CASSAPQGEKLFF. The DNA of the CDR3 is TGTGCCAGCAGTGCGCCCCAGGGGGAAAAACTGTTTTTT.

This clone has just one count. This chain joins TRBV7-6 and TRBJ2-1, with 9 bases identical to TRBD2. Germline V lookup: CDR1 SGHVS, CDR2 FNYEAQ. This CDR3 has 15 amino acids. The V and J ends lost 2 bases and 4 bases, in that order; junction bases with no gene match: 3. The CDR3 nucleotides are TGTGCCAGCAGCTTAAGGCTAGCGGGGTACAATGAGCAGTTCTTC. Its protein product is CASSLRLAGYNEQFF. Full variable domain (missing parts from reference TRBV7-6 and TRBJ2-1): GAGVSQSPRYKVTKRGQDVALRCDPISGHVSLYWYRQALGQGPEFLTYFNYEAQQDKSGLPNDRFSAERPEGSISTLTIQRTEQRDSAMYRCASSLRLAGYNEQFFGPGTRLTVL.